The 28 T cell receptor beta chains listed next were all sequenced from one sample in a study of type 1 regulatory T cells. TCRdb analysed the reads with MiXCR anew, one entry per CDR3 protein. Here the sample spans about 65,000 distinct CDR3 sequences, about 50% being singletons. Their antigens remain unidentified. Sequenced input: cultured non-Tr1 T cells, either the whole culture or a sorted T cell fraction (not recorded which). Source of these receptors: a human donor in good health.

This clonotype was seen more than once but under ten times. This chain links TRBV5-1 with TRBJ1-1; D is possibly TRBD1 (5 bases). This CDR3 contains 14 residues. V was clipped by 0 bases and J by 7 bases, with 13 bases between them. In germline, CDR1 is SGHRS, CDR2 YFSETQ. CDR3 nucleotides: TGCGCCAGCAGCTTGGGGACACCGGGGAGTGAAGCTTTCTTT. This gives the protein CASSLGTPGSEAFF.

This clonotype was detected only a few times. This sequence joins TRBV6-1 and TRBJ2-5; 14 positions match TRBD2. V lost 8 bases and J lost 3; bases outside the gene matches: 8. Germline assignment: CDR1 MNHNS and CDR2 SASEGT. The CDR3 totals 16 residues. CDR3 amino acids: CASAGLAGAGKETQYF. The CDR3 coding sequence is TGTGCCAGCGCGGGACTAGCGGGGGCCGGAAAAGAGACCCAGTACTTC.

The V gene is TRBV6-1, the J gene TRBJ1-1, with 8 bases that match TRBD1. The CDR3 runs to 13 residues. CDR1 and CDR2 (germline): MNHNS, SASEGT. The ends lost 7 bases at V and 7 bases at J; junction bases unmatched: 8. CDR3 in amino acids: CASTLKQGDEAFF. DNA for the CDR3: TGTGCCAGCACTCTCAAACAGGGGGATGAAGCTTTCTTT.

The count of this clonotype is one. This CDR3 is CASSLSSGQGKNIQYF. For the CDR3, the DNA is TGTGCCAGCAGCTTATCGTCGGGACAGGGAAAAAACATTCAGTACTTC. V is TRBV7-2 and J is TRBJ2-4; 9 positions agree with TRBD1. CDR3 length: 16 residues. Germline V gene sequence: CDR1 SGHTA, CDR2 FQGNSA. V lost 2 bases to trimming and J lost 4 bases; unmatched junction nucleotides: 6. Using reference TRBV7-2 and TRBJ2-4 for the parts outside the CDR3, the full variable domain is GAGVSQSPSNKVTEKGKDVELRCDPISGHTALYWYRQSLGQGLEFLIYFQGNSAPDKSGLPSDRFSAERTGGSVSTLTIQRTQQEDSAVYLCASSLSSGQGKNIQYFGAGTRLSVL.

This clonotype has only one observation. One end of the junction is discordant with germline, which a read error may explain. The J gene is TRBJ1-2, the V gene TRBV5-5; 12 positions agree with TRBD1. CDR3 size: 15 residues. Germline CDR1 is SGHKS and CDR2 is YYEKEE (reference sequence). CDR3 amino acids: CANSLGQGALIGYTF. CDR3 bases: TGTGCCAACAGCTTGGGACAGGGGGCGCTCATTGGCTACACCTTC.

This clonotype was seen only a few times. V usage is TRBV5-1 and J usage is TRBJ1-2; 9 nucleotides line up with TRBD1. CDR1 is SGHRS, CDR2 YFSETQ, per germline. CDR3 size: 16 residues. The ends lost 5 bases at V and 3 bases at J; junction bases unmatched: 11. CDR3 sequence: CASSPGTGRKDYGYTF. Written as DNA, the CDR3 is TGCGCCAGCAGTCCGGGGACAGGGCGGAAGGACTATGGCTACACCTTC.

This chain uses TRBV12-3 or TRBV12-4 with TRBJ1-2; 7 bases are shared with TRBD1. J was trimmed by 1 base and V by 8 bases; bases with no gene match: 4. The CDR3 is 13 residues long. The CDR3 sequence is CASGTGDNYGYTF. The CDR3 coding sequence is TGTGCCAGCGGTACAGGGGATAACTATGGCTACACCTTC.

V gene TRBV6-5 combines with J gene TRBJ1-2, with 11 bases that match TRBD1. V lost 0 bases, J lost 4 bases, and 1 base stayed unmatched. Germline CDR1 is MNHEY and CDR2 is SVGAGI. The CDR3 spans 15 residues. CDR3 bases: TGTGCCAGCAGTTACTCCGGGACAGGGGGCTATGGCTACACCTTC. Its translation is CASSYSGTGGYGYTF.

This clonotype was counted only a few times. This chain connects TRBV7-2 to TRBJ1-2, with D unclear. CDR3 length equals 16 residues. From germline, CDR1 is SGHTA and CDR2 FQGNSA. V was pared by 1 base and J by 0 bases, with 12 bases between. CDR3 protein: CASSLGVTVANYGYTF. The CDR3 bases are TGTGCCAGCAGCTTAGGAGTCACAGTTGCTAACTATGGCTACACCTTC. Drawing the rest from reference TRBV7-2 and TRBJ1-2, the complete variable domain is GAGVSQSPSNKVTEKGKDVELRCDPISGHTALYWYRQSLGQGLEFLIYFQGNSAPDKSGLPSDRFSAERTGGSVSTLTIQRTQQEDSAVYLCASSLGVTVANYGYTFGSGTRLTVV.

The chain combines TRBV6-2 or TRBV6-3 with TRBJ2-7; D not certain. The CDR3 runs to 15 residues. The germline CDR1 and CDR2 sequences are MNHEY and SVGEGT. Trimming removed 2 bases at V and 2 bases at J, with 13 bases between. DNA of the CDR3: TGTGCCAGCAGTTACGGGCGGAGCCCGCCCTACGAGCAGTACTTC. Translated: CASSYGRSPPYEQYF.

The chain couples TRBV11-1 to TRBJ2-1; D uncertain. V was clipped by 2 bases and J by 6 bases, with 8 bases between them. Per the germline V gene, CDR1 is SGHAT and CDR2 is FQDESV (reference sequence). CDR3 size: 13 residues. The chain's CDR3 is CASSLRRRNEQFF. The CDR3 DNA reads TGTGCCAGCAGCTTACGTCGGCGCAATGAGCAGTTCTTC. The whole variable domain, remainder taken from reference TRBV11-1 and TRBJ2-1, is EAEVAQSPRYKITEKSQAVAFWCDPISGHATLYWYRQILGQGPELLVQFQDESVVDDSQLPKDRFSAERLKGVDSTLKIQPAELGDSAMYLCASSLRRRNEQFFGPGTRLTVL.

The chain links TRBV28 to TRBJ2-7; D tentatively reads TRBD1 or TRBD2 (5 bases each). Germline V CDR1 and CDR2: MDHEN, SYDVKM. The CDR3 spans 13 residues. V lost 10 bases and J lost 3, with 16 bases in between. CDR3 loop: CATSTGTFYEQYF. The CDR3 nucleotides are TGTGCCACCTCAACCGGGACGTTCTACGAGCAGTACTTC.

This rearrangement joins TRBV12-3 or TRBV12-4 to TRBJ1-3; D is uncertain. V dropped 3 bases and J dropped 0 bases, with 9 bases sitting between them. The length of the CDR3 is 15 residues. Here the CDR3 DNA reads TGTGCCAGCAGTTTTCGCCCGAGCTCTGGAAACACCATATATTTT. Translation: CASSFRPSSGNTIYF.

Notes on this clonotype: It may be a read error: a sequence one base away is much more abundant. The chain couples TRBV28 to TRBJ2-2; perhaps TRBD2 as D (6 bases). CDR1 MDHEN and CDR2 SYDVKM come from the germline V gene. The CDR3 runs 13 residues. CDR3 residues: CASSFIVTGGLFF. The DNA of the CDR3 is TGTGCCAGCAGTTTTATCGTTACCGGGGGGCTGTTTTTT.

J is TRBJ2-3 and V is TRBV3-1; 10 bases map to TRBD2. Germline-derived CDR1 and CDR2 are LGHDT and YNNKEL (reference sequence). J gave up 2 bases and V 6 bases, and 5 bases lay outside the gene matches. The CDR3 has 15 amino acids. The CDR3 sequence: CASRPTSGITDTQYF. In DNA form, the CDR3 reads TGTGCCAGCAGACCTACTAGCGGGATCACAGATACGCAGTATTTT.

This clonotype was seen only a few times. This chain connects TRBV5-5 to TRBJ1-1; maybe TRBD1 (5 bases). Between the trimmed V and J ends, which lost 3 bases and 10 bases, there was a span of 19 bases. This CDR3 contains 14 residues. Germline V lookup: CDR1 SGHKS, CDR2 YYEKEE (reference sequence). CDR3 loop: CASSSGTREFGAFF. The CDR3 DNA follows: TGTGCCAGCAGCTCCGGGACCCGGGAGTTCGGAGCTTTCTTT.

This clonotype turned up a few times. The V call is TRBV5-1, the J call TRBJ2-6; D unclear. The CDR3 has 14 amino acids. CDR1 is SGHRS and CDR2 is YFSETQ in the germline V gene. Trimming removed 3 bases at V and 0 bases at J, with 4 bases between. The CDR3 sequence is CASSSDSGANVLTF. The CDR3 DNA is TGCGCCAGCAGCTCCGACTCTGGGGCCAACGTCCTGACTTTC.

The rearrangement uses TRBV4-1 and TRBJ1-4; D gene uncertain. V was shortened by 3 bases and J by 0 bases, with 14 bases between the two germline ends. The CDR3 runs 17 residues. Looked up from germline, CDR1 is MGHRA and CDR2 is YSYEKL. As DNA, the CDR3 is TGCGCCAGCAGCCACGGAGCAGTTCTGGCAACTAATGAAAAACTGTTTTTT. Amino acids: CASSHGAVLATNEKLFF.

DNA of the CDR3: TGTGCCAGTAGTATTAGCGGGGGGGCGATCGGGGAGCTGTTTTTT. Amino acid sequence: CASSISGGAIGELFF. J is TRBJ2-2 and V is TRBV19; 11 positions agree with TRBD2. The CDR3 is made up of 15 amino acids. Germline V gives CDR1 LNHDA, CDR2 SQIVND (reference sequence). V was pared by 3 bases and J by 7 bases, with 4 bases of the junction left unmatched.

This clonotype was observed a handful of times. J is TRBJ2-3 and V is TRBV5-1; D tentatively fits TRBD1 or TRBD2 (6 bases each). This CDR3 region has 17 residues. The germline CDR1 and CDR2 sequences are SGHRS and YFSETQ. Trimming took off 1 base at V and 10 bases at J, with 25 bases between the two ends. For the CDR3, the DNA is TGCGCCAGCAGCTTGAGGTTCACCGGGGGCGGGGTAGGGTCGCAGTATTTT. Its translation is CASSLRFTGGGVGSQYF.

The chain is built from TRBV7-9 and TRBJ2-5; D unclear. This CDR3 is 12 amino acids long. Germline values: CDR1 SEHNR, CDR2 FQNEAQ (reference sequence). Trimming cost V 3 bases and J 6 bases, with 8 bases left between them. The CDR3 sequence is CASSFPDKTQYF. CDR3 DNA: TGTGCCAGCAGCTTCCCCGACAAGACCCAGTACTTC.

This clonotype was seen more than once but under ten times. The rearrangement uses TRBV5-1 and TRBJ2-3; no firm D call. With 2 bases removed from V and 6 bases from J, the gap between germline ends came to 10 bases. The CDR3 is 13 amino acids. Germline V lookup: CDR1 SGHRS, CDR2 YFSETQ. The CDR3 protein is CASSFPGEDTQYF. DNA of the CDR3: TGCGCCAGCAGCTTCCCAGGAGAGGATACGCAGTATTTT.

The CDR3 DNA sequence: TGTGCCAGCAGCTTGGAAAACACCGGGGAGCTGTTTTTT. As protein: CASSLENTGELFF. The chain combines TRBV6-1 with TRBJ2-2; no clear D. The CDR3 is made up of 13 amino acids. Germline CDR1 MNHNS, CDR2 SASEGT. Trimming cost V 6 bases and J 2 bases, with 7 bases left between them.

The chain links TRBV5-6 to TRBJ1-2, with 9 bases aligning to TRBD1. The CDR3 covers 15 residues. Germline CDR1 and CDR2: SGHDT and YYEEEE. Unmatched junction bases numbered 6, after V lost 2 bases and J lost 4 bases. For the CDR3, the DNA is TGTGCCAGCAGCTTAACAGGGGGCGCGATCTATGGCTACACCTTC. Encoded protein: CASSLTGGAIYGYTF.

The chain has TRBV6-1 and TRBJ1-3; D unclear. Per germline, CDR1 MNHNS and CDR2 SASEGT. This CDR3 is 15 amino acids long. The V end lost 1 base, the J end lost 2 bases, and 9 bases lay between the germline ends. The CDR3 DNA is TGTGCCAGCAGTGAAGTAAATGGGGCTGGAAACACCATATATTTT. Encoded protein: CASSEVNGAGNTIYF.

The rearrangement links TRBV9 to TRBJ1-1, with a tentative D call TRBD1 (5 bases). Germline assignment: CDR1 SGDLS and CDR2 YYNGEE. CDR3 length equals 18 residues. Trimming took 6 bases from V and 0 from J, leaving 24 bases between them. As DNA, the CDR3 is TGTGCCAGCACTCCTTCCGAGACAGCAAGCAAAATGAACACTGAAGCTTTCTTT. Translated, it gives CASTPSETASKMNTEAFF.

The chain combines TRBV12-3 or TRBV12-4 with TRBJ2-5, with a possible D match to TRBD1 (6 bases). V was shortened by 6 bases and J by 1 base, with 18 bases between the two germline ends. CDR3 length equals 16 residues. The CDR3 spells CASRAAEQGPQETQYF. The CDR3 nucleotides read TGTGCCAGCAGAGCAGCCGAACAGGGCCCCCAAGAGACCCAGTACTTC.

The chain couples TRBV27 to TRBJ1-2; D uncertain. The V and J ends lost 9 bases and 4 bases respectively, with 6 bases between them. Per germline, CDR1 MNHEY and CDR2 SMNVEV (reference sequence). The CDR3 contains 10 residues. CDR3 residues: CARTPYGYTF. The CDR3 DNA sequence: TGTGCCAGAACCCCCTATGGCTACACCTTC.